This T cell receptor (beta chain) was retrieved from a study of cytomegalovirus exposure and HLA in healthy donors. For this clone: Its antigen is still unknown.

Researchers ran the PCR with 60 Vbeta and 13 Jbeta primers. Only in-frame clones appear in the TCRdb table, and some are missing; sequencing was by immunoSEQ multiplex PCR. The sample lists approximately 70,000 clones; less than 80% were seen once. The CDR3 consists of 14 residues. Unmatched junction bases numbered 7, after V lost 5 bases and J lost 4 bases. Germline values: CDR1 SGHVS, CDR2 FNYEAQ. General study findings and limits: One variant, a missense change in DCLRE1C, was linked in a later analysis to TCR beta V- and J-gene trimming.

The chain joins TRBV7-6 to TRBJ1-2; TRBD1 matches 7 bases. The sample was PBMCs. This clonotype originated in a woman aged 40 to 50 in good health and CMV-seropositive. CDR3 bases: TGTGCCAGCAGCAACAACAGGGGTAGCTATGGCTACACCTTC. This codes for CASSNNRGSYGYTF.